One sample yielded the 21 T cell receptor beta chains listed below, sequenced in a study of shared clonotypes between healthy human individuals (TCRdb year 2020). Libraries were prepared through the immunoSEQ multiplex PCR assay. The source is immuneACCESS, and TCRdb retained only in-frame sequences with V and J called. Part of the clones is not carried over; for the studies checked, unresolved V genes explain less than half of this, and the remainder is unexplained. For this sample the table gives more than 850,000 clones, of which around 82% were detected only once. The ten top clones hold more than 0.5% of the sample. The sequencing input was memory CD4+ T cells from PBMCs. The meaning of the sample's cell subset or site label: CD45RA-negative fraction. These receptors originate from a man younger than 35 in good health. Some clones in this sample may be carry-over from other donors' samples.

The chain joins TRBV30 to TRBJ1-2; D is uncertain. Germline V lookup: CDR1 GTSNPN, CDR2 SVGIG (reference sequence). The CDR3 contains 15 residues. CDR3 coding DNA: TGTGTGCTTTTGACTTGGAGTCGACCTAACTATGGCTACACCTTC. Translated, it gives CVLLTWSRPNYGYTF.

Remarks on this clone: Other DNA variants within this sample encode the same CDR3. The genes are TRBV5-1 and TRBJ2-7; 8 nucleotides match TRBD1. CDR1 is SGHRS and CDR2 is YFSETQ in the germline V gene. J was trimmed by 5 bases and V by 3 bases; bases with no gene match: 7. This CDR3 has 14 amino acids. CDR3 sequence (DNA): TGCGCCAGCAGCTCAGACAGGGGCTCGGACGAGCAGTACTTC. Translating gives CASSSDRGSDEQYF.

Note on this clone: Additional DNA sequences in this sample encode the identical CDR3. V is TRBV6-5 and J is TRBJ1-2; D is possibly TRBD1 (6 bases). Trimming stripped 2 bases from V and 5 bases from J, with 9 bases between. The CDR3 extends over 13 amino acids. CDR1 and CDR2 (germline): MNHEY, SVGAGI. The CDR3 DNA reads TGTGCCAGCAGTTACAGGCAGGGGTATGGCTACACCTTC. Its translation: CASSYRQGYGYTF.

This clone was seen once. The chain employs TRBV2 and TRBJ1-1; the D is unclear. CDR1 is SNHLY and CDR2 is FYNNEI in the germline V gene. Trimming stripped 8 bases from V and 0 bases from J, with 13 bases between. This CDR3 contains 14 residues. CDR3 amino acids: CASHFARMNTEAFF. Here the CDR3 DNA reads TGTGCCAGCCACTTCGCACGGATGAACACTGAAGCTTTCTTT.

Turning to this clone: The sample contains more than one DNA sequence encoding this CDR3. This chain links TRBV5-1 with TRBJ2-5; no reliable D call. This CDR3 comprises 12 residues. Trimming left V 1 base short and J 4 bases short, with 5 bases between. Germline V gene data show CDR1 as SGHRS and CDR2 as YFSETQ. CDR3 in amino acids: CASSLPGETQYF. The CDR3 DNA is TGCGCCAGCAGCTTGCCCGGAGAGACCCAGTACTTC.

The V and J genes are TRBV7-2 and TRBJ2-5, with D perhaps TRBD2 (6 bases). V gave up 7 bases and J gave up 0 bases, with 12 bases separating them. The CDR3 spans 14 residues. Germline lookup yields CDR1 SGHTA and CDR2 FQGNSA. DNA for the CDR3: TGTGCCAGCATCTCCGCGGGATACCAAGAGACCCAGTACTTC. Protein sequence: CASISAGYQETQYF.

This clone turned up a few times. The V and J genes are TRBV19 and TRBJ1-1; D uncertain. Germline values: CDR1 LNHDA, CDR2 SQIVND (reference sequence). Deletions cut 3 bases from V and 5 bases from J, with 7 bases between. The CDR3 totals 12 residues. The CDR3 sequence is CASSIRITEAFF. The DNA of the CDR3 is TGTGCCAGTAGTATCAGGATAACTGAAGCTTTCTTT.

The chain employs TRBV10-3 and TRBJ2-3; D unclear. The germline gives CDR1 ENHRY, CDR2 SYGVKD. This CDR3 spans 14 amino acids. V lost 4 bases to trimming and J lost 0 bases, with 8 bases between them. The CDR3 here is CAISVLSSTDTQYF. DNA for the CDR3: TGTGCCATCAGTGTCCTATCTAGCACAGATACGCAGTATTTT.

The chain recombines TRBV5-6 with TRBJ2-1; maybe TRBD1 (6 bases). V was pared by 3 bases and J by 7 bases, with 20 bases between. There are 16 residues in the CDR3. Germline V gene lookup returns CDR1 SGHDT and CDR2 YYEEEE. CDR3 DNA: TGTGCCAGCAGCTCCAGGGGAAGGAGGTATGATAATGAGCAGTTCTTC. It is translated as CASSSRGRRYDNEQFF.

This chain connects TRBV4-2 to TRBJ2-1; 8 bases map to TRBD2. CDR1 LGHNA and CDR2 YNFKEQ come from the germline V gene. Trimming removed 1 base from V and 5 bases from J; junction bases left unmatched: 13. This CDR3 has 18 residues. Written as DNA, the CDR3 is TGTGCCAGCAGCCAAGTAGGGCTAGCGGGCGGAAGGCACAATGAGCAGTTCTTC. Translated, it gives CASSQVGLAGGRHNEQFF.

The rearrangement links TRBV10-3 to TRBJ1-5; D is undetermined. The CDR3 extends over 18 amino acids. Trimming took 0 bases from V and 1 from J, leaving 16 bases between them. The V gene's germline CDR1 is ENHRY and CDR2 SYGVKD. In DNA form, the CDR3 reads TGTGCCATCAGTGAGTCCGGAGTAGGTGCGGGGAGCAATCAGCCCCAGCATTTT. Translation: CAISESGVGAGSNQPQHF.

The chain combines TRBV28 with TRBJ1-2; perhaps TRBD1 as D (5 bases). This CDR3 has 15 residues. V was trimmed by 3 bases and J by 5 bases, leaving 16 bases between them. Germline CDR1 MDHEN, CDR2 SYDVKM. The CDR3 reads CASSLSLHTGYGYTF. The CDR3 coding sequence is TGTGCCAGCAGTTTGTCCCTCCATACAGGATATGGCTACACCTTC.

This clone was seen just once. J is TRBJ1-2 and V is TRBV27; 9 bases match TRBD1. The J segment lost 4 bases and the V segment lost 3 bases, leaving 6 bases of the junction unmatched. CDR1 and CDR2 (germline): MNHEY, SMNVEV (reference sequence). The CDR3 has 15 amino acids. CDR3 sequence: CASSFGGQGAYGYTF. CDR3 DNA sequence: TGTGCCAGCAGTTTTGGGGGACAGGGAGCCTATGGCTACACCTTC.

With regard to this clone: Other DNA sequences in this specimen translate into the identical CDR3. DNA for the CDR3: TGTGCCAGCAGCCTTGGACAGGGATATGGCTACACCTTC. Translating it yields CASSLGQGYGYTF. The V gene is TRBV28, the J gene TRBJ1-2, with 8 bases that match TRBD1. The junction had 5 bases not matched to a gene; V was cut back by 6 bases and J by 5 bases. Germline V lookup: CDR1 MDHEN, CDR2 SYDVKM. CDR3 length equals 13 residues.

This chain connects TRBV19 to TRBJ1-2, with TRBD1 as a possible D gene (6 bases). The CDR3 consists of 15 residues. The V and J ends lost 3 bases and 3 bases respectively, with 14 bases between them. Germline V gene sequence: CDR1 LNHDA, CDR2 SQIVND (reference sequence). Here the CDR3 reads CASSIRTGYDYGYTF. DNA of the CDR3: TGTGCCAGTAGTATTCGAACAGGGTACGACTATGGCTACACCTTC.

The chain has TRBV2 and TRBJ2-5, with D possibly TRBD1 on 6 matching bases. CDR3 length: 13 amino acids. Germline assignment: CDR1 SNHLY and CDR2 FYNNEI. Trimming removed 10 bases from V and 0 bases from J, with 12 bases in between. The CDR3: CATRQEYQETQYF. Written as DNA, the CDR3 is TGTGCCACCCGACAGGAGTACCAAGAGACCCAGTACTTC.

V is TRBV6-1 and J is TRBJ2-3; 9 bases fit TRBD1. The CDR3 is 17 residues long. The V and J ends lost 2 bases and 2 bases, in that order; junction bases with no gene match: 8. The germline V gene has CDR1 MNHNS and CDR2 SASEGT. In nucleotides, the CDR3 is TGTGCCAGCAGTGAAATCGGGACAGGGCTTAACACAGATACGCAGTATTTT. It codes for CASSEIGTGLNTDTQYF.

V usage is TRBV27 and J usage is TRBJ1-2, with a weak D call TRBD1 (5 bases). Germline V gives CDR1 MNHEY, CDR2 SMNVEV (reference sequence). The CDR3 runs 17 residues. Trimming shortened V by 4 bases and J by 0 bases, and 18 bases separated the two germline ends. The CDR3 here is CASSSFGAAAANYGYTF. The DNA for the CDR3 is TGTGCCAGCAGTTCCTTCGGGGCCGCCGCTGCTAACTATGGCTACACCTTC.

This clone was observed a few times. The V gene is TRBV7-9, the J gene TRBJ1-1, with D unclear. Germline V gene data show CDR1 as SEHNR and CDR2 as FQNEAQ (reference sequence). CDR3 length: 13 residues. Trimming took 1 base from V and 11 from J, leaving 14 bases between them. This CDR3 is CASSLEAGLDAFF. CDR3 coding DNA: TGTGCCAGCAGCTTAGAGGCGGGATTGGACGCTTTCTTT.

The V and J genes are TRBV7-3 and TRBJ1-1; a weak D match, TRBD1 (6 bases). Trimming pared 5 bases from V and 9 bases from J, leaving 16 bases between. This CDR3 is 13 amino acids long. Germline V gene data show CDR1 as SGHTA and CDR2 as FQGTGA. The DNA for the CDR3 is TGTGCCAGCAGCCCCACGGACAGCAAGCAAGCTTTCTTT. Amino acids: CASSPTDSKQAFF.

Only one count was recorded for this clone. This chain connects TRBV18 to TRBJ1-4; no clear D. This CDR3 spans 14 amino acids. In germline, CDR1 is KGHSH, CDR2 LQKENI. Trimming pared 1 base from V and 4 bases from J, leaving 7 bases between. The CDR3 bases are TGTGCCAGCTCACCACGGCAGTTTAATGAAAAACTGTTTTTT. The encoded protein is CASSPRQFNEKLFF.